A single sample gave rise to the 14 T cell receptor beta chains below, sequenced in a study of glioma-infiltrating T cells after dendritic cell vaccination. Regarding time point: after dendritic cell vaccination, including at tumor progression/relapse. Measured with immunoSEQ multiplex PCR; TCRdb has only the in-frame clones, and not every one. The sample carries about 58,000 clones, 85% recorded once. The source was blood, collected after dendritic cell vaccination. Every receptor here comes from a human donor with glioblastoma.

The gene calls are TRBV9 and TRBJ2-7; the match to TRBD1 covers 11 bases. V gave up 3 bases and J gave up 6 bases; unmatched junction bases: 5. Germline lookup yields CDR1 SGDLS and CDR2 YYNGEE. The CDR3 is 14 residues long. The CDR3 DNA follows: TGTGCCAGCAGCGCACCCGGGACAGGGGGCGAGCAGTACTTC. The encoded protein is CASSAPGTGGEQYF.

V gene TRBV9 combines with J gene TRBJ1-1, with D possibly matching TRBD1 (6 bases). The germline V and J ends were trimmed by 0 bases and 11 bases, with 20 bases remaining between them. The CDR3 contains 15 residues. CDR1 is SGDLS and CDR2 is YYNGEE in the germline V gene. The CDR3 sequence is CASSVGPTGSSWAFF. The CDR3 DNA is TGTGCCAGCAGCGTAGGCCCGACAGGATCCAGCTGGGCTTTCTTT. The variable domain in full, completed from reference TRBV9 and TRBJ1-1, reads DSGVTQTPKHLITATGQRVTLRCSPRSGDLSVYWYQQSLDQGLQFLIQYYNGEERAKGNILERFSAQQFPDLHSELNLSSLELGDSALYFCASSVGPTGSSWAFFGQGTRLTVV.

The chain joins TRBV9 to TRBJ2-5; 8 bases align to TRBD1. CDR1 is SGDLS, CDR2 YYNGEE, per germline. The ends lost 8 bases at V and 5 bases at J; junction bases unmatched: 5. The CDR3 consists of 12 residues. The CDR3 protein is CARDRVNETQYF. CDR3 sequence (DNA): TGTGCCAGGGACAGGGTTAACGAGACCCAGTACTTC.

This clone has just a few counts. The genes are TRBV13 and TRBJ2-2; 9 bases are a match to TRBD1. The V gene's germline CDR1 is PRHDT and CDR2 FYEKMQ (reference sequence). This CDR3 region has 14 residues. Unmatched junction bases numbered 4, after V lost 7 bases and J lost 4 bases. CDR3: CASTGQGPTGELFF. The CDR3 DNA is TGTGCCAGCACCGGACAGGGGCCCACCGGGGAGCTGTTTTTT.

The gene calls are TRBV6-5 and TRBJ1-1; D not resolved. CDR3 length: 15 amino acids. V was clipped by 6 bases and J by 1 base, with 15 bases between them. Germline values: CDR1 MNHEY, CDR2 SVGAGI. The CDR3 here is CASSRGSSGNTEAFF. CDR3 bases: TGTGCCAGCAGCCGAGGAAGCTCTGGGAACACTGAAGCTTTCTTT.

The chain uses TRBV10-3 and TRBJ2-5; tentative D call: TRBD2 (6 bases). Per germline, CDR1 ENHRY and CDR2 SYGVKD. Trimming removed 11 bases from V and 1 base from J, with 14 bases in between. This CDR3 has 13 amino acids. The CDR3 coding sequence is TGTGCCGTCACTAGCCAACCCCAAGAGACCCAGTACTTC. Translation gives CAVTSQPQETQYF.

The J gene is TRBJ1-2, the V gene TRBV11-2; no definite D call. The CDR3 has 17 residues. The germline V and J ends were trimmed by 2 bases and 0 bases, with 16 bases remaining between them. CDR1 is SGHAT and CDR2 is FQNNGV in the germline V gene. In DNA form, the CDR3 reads TGTGCCAGCAGCTTATTTGAGGTAATCCAATCTAACTATGGCTACACCTTC. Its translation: CASSLFEVIQSNYGYTF.

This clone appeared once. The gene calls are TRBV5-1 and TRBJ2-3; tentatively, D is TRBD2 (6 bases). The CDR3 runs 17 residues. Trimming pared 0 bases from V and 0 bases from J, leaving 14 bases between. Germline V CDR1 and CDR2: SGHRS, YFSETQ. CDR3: CASSLGSGSTSTDTQYF. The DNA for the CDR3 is TGCGCCAGCAGCTTGGGGAGCGGGTCGACTAGCACAGATACGCAGTATTTT.

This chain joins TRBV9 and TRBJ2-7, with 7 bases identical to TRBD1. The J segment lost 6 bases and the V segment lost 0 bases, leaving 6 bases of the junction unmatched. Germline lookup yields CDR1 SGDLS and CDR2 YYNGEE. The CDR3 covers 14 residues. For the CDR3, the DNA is TGTGCCAGCAGCGTAGGGGACAGCCGTACCGAGCAGTACTTC. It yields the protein CASSVGDSRTEQYF.

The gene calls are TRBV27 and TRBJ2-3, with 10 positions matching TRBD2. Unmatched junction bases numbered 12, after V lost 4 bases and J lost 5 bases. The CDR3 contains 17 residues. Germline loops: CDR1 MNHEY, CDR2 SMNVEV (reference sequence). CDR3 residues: CASSSLGGQREGDTQYF. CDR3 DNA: TGTGCCAGCAGTTCCCTTGGGGGACAGCGGGAGGGAGATACGCAGTATTTT.

This chain's CDR3 is CASMRSGARDTQYF. As DNA, the CDR3 is TGTGCCAGCATGAGAAGCGGGGCCCGAGATACGCAGTATTTT. The genes are TRBV6-5 and TRBJ2-3, with 7 positions matching TRBD2. J lost 5 bases, V lost 7 bases, and 9 bases had no gene match. Per germline, CDR1 MNHEY and CDR2 SVGAGI. There are 14 residues in the CDR3.

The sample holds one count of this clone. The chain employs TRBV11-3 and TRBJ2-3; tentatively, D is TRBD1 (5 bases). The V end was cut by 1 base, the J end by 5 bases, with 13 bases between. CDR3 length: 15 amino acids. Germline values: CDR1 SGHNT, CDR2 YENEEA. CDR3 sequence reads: CASSLAGHQIDTQYF. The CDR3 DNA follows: TGTGCCAGCAGCTTAGCCGGACATCAAATAGATACGCAGTATTTT.

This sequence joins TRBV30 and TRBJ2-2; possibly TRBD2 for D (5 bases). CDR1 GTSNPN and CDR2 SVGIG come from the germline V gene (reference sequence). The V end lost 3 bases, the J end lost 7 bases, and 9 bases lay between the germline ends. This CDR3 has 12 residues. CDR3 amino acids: CAWRKEDGELFF. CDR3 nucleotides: TGTGCCTGGAGAAAGGAGGACGGGGAGCTGTTTTTT.

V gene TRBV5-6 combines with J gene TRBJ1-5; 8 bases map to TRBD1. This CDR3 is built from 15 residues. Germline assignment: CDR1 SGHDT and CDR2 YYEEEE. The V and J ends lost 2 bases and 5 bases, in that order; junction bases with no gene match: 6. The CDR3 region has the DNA TGTGCCAGCAGCTTAGACAGGGGATTGGATCAGCCCCAGCATTTT. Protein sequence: CASSLDRGLDQPQHF.